The 32 T cell receptor beta chains below all came from one sample that was sequenced in a study of regulatory T cells in long-lasting Graves disease. The time point is: newly diagnosed GD, antithyroid drugs for less than 3 months. The authors made the TCR library using RNA they extracted from PBMCs. Arm-PCR of CDR3 regions and iRepertoire HTBI primers were the basis on which TCR beta libraries were built. MiXCR was run by TCRdb on the multiplex PCR reads, yielding one entry per CDR3 protein. The sample lists 350,000 to 450,000 distinct CDR3 sequences; approximately 15% were seen once. The same data also went into a second study, on T cells in Graves' hyperthyroidism and ophthalmopathy.

Sequencing used peripheral blood mononuclear cells (PBMCs), obtained at new diagnosis, from a patient treated with antithyroid drugs. The receptors stem from a woman aged 40 to 50 with Graves disease.

This clonotype was detected only a few times. The chain employs TRBV7-2 and TRBJ1-6, with 12 bases that match TRBD1. Trimming took 1 base from V and 9 from J; bases not matched to a gene: 1. CDR3 size: 15 residues. Germline lookup yields CDR1 SGHTA and CDR2 FQGNSA. The CDR3, as DNA: TGTGCCAGCAGCTTAGGGGGACAGGGGGCTTCACCCCTCCACTTT. Protein product: CASSLGGQGASPLHF.

In its sample, this clonotype was seen many times. The chain links TRBV7-9 to TRBJ2-7; D call uncertain. This CDR3 has 15 residues. CDR1 SEHNR and CDR2 FQNEAQ come from the germline V gene (reference sequence). V was cut by 5 bases and J by 5 bases, with 19 bases left in between. The DNA for the CDR3 is TGTGCCAGCAGCCCAGACGGGTTTCAGGTCAACGAGCAGTACTTC. Its protein is CASSPDGFQVNEQYF.

Only a few counts were recorded for this clonotype. This chain links TRBV6-1 with TRBJ1-5; D may be TRBD1 (5 bases). Looked up from germline, CDR1 is MNHNS and CDR2 is SASEGT. The CDR3 length is 14 residues. V dropped 6 bases and J dropped 4 bases, with 13 bases sitting between them. CDR3 DNA sequence: TGTGCCAGCAGCCGGGACGAACTAAATCAGCCCCAGCATTTT. Translating it yields CASSRDELNQPQHF.

This clonotype was observed many times. The rearrangement joins TRBV5-1 to TRBJ2-7; D not certain. Germline lookup yields CDR1 SGHRS and CDR2 YFSETQ. This CDR3 has 14 residues. V lost 0 bases and J 1 base, leaving 8 bases between the germline ends. CDR3 coding DNA: TGCGCCAGCAGCTTGGTGGACGATTCCTACGAGCAGTACTTC. Protein sequence: CASSLVDDSYEQYF.

J is TRBJ1-5 and V is TRBV2; D call uncertain. CDR1 is SNHLY, CDR2 FYNNEI, per germline. The CDR3 is made up of 11 amino acids. Trimming shortened V by 6 bases and J by 11 bases, and 11 bases separated the two germline ends. CDR3 loop: CASRYGRAQHF. The CDR3 region has the DNA TGTGCCAGCAGGTATGGCCGGGCCCAGCATTTT.

This chain connects TRBV11-3 to TRBJ2-2; 9 nucleotides agree with TRBD1. Germline CDR1 and CDR2: SGHNT and YENEEA. The V and J ends lost 5 bases and 5 bases, in that order; junction bases with no gene match: 9. The CDR3 has 16 residues. CDR3 in amino acids: CASSLPGQGRTGELFF. The CDR3 DNA follows: TGTGCCAGCAGCCTTCCGGGACAGGGTCGGACCGGGGAGCTGTTTTTT.

This clonotype was picked up many times. The V gene is TRBV20-1, the J gene TRBJ2-1; perhaps TRBD2 as D (7 bases). Trimming left V 6 bases short and J 3 bases short, with 18 bases between. Germline-derived CDR1 and CDR2 are DFQATT and SNEGSKA (reference sequence). There are 15 residues in the CDR3. Written as DNA, the CDR3 is TGCAGTGCGTTCGTTAGGGGGGGCCTCTACAATGAGCAGTTCTTC. Translating it yields CSAFVRGGLYNEQFF.

This clonotype has at least ten counts. The V and J genes are TRBV27 and TRBJ2-7; TRBD2 matches at 11 bases. The germline CDR1 and CDR2 sequences are MNHEY and SMNVEV (reference sequence). Trimming removed 8 bases from V and 4 bases from J; junction bases left unmatched: 7. The CDR3 is 14 amino acids. The CDR3 DNA follows: TGTGCCAGCGGTCCCGCTAGCGGGAGGTACGAGCAGTACTTC. The encoded protein is CASGPASGRYEQYF.

This clonotype has at least ten counts. The chain carries TRBV7-2 and TRBJ2-5; 7 nucleotides line up with TRBD2. This CDR3 spans 19 amino acids. Germline CDR1 is SGHTA and CDR2 is FQGNSA. V lost 2 bases, J lost 2 bases, and 17 bases stayed unmatched. The CDR3 is CASSLRASAWGGKQETQYF. The DNA of the CDR3 is TGTGCCAGCAGCTTACGGGCCAGTGCCTGGGGAGGGAAGCAAGAGACCCAGTACTTC.

In this sample, this clonotype turned up many times. The gene calls are TRBV2 and TRBJ1-5; D is unresolved. CDR3 size: 14 residues. Germline CDR1 SNHLY, CDR2 FYNNEI. The V gene lost 5 bases and the J gene lost 2 bases, with 10 bases spanning the gap. The CDR3 region is CASSPGSGNQPQHF. The CDR3 DNA follows: TGTGCCAGCAGTCCGGGTTCTGGCAATCAGCCCCAGCATTTT.

The sample holds many counts of this clonotype. The chain has TRBV20-1 and TRBJ1-5, with D uncertain. V lost 3 bases and J 2 bases, leaving 8 bases between the germline ends. The CDR3 length is 13 residues. Germline loops: CDR1 DFQATT, CDR2 SNEGSKA (reference sequence). Written as DNA, the CDR3 is TGCAGTGCTAGGATAGGAGGCAATCAGCCCCAGCATTTT. Protein: CSARIGGNQPQHF.

The DNA of the CDR3 is TGCGCCAGCAGCCAAGATAGGAATGACTATGGCTACACCTTC. Translating it yields CASSQDRNDYGYTF. J is TRBJ1-2 and V is TRBV4-1; D is ambiguous. CDR1 MGHRA and CDR2 YSYEKL come from the germline V gene. The CDR3 extends over 14 amino acids. Trimming took 0 bases from V and 3 from J, leaving 8 bases between them.

This clonotype was recorded a few times. J is TRBJ2-7 and V is TRBV4-1, with 10 bases lining up with TRBD1. Germline-derived CDR1 and CDR2 are MGHRA and YSYEKL. The CDR3 totals 15 residues. The V segment lost 3 bases and the J segment 5 bases; nucleotides outside the gene matches: 7. The CDR3 bases are TGCGCCAGCAGCCAGATACGGGACAGGGGTAACGAGCAGTACTTC. Its translation: CASSQIRDRGNEQYF.

Ten or more counts support this clonotype. The chain is built from TRBV24-1 and TRBJ2-3; TRBD1 matches at 8 bases. V lost 5 bases to trimming and J lost 5 bases; unmatched junction nucleotides: 11. The CDR3 runs to 16 residues. Germline V gene data show CDR1 as KGHDR and CDR2 as SFDVKD. Written as DNA, the CDR3 is TGTGCCACCAGTGCACCGTCAGGGGGCTTGGAAGATACGCAGTATTTT. Translation gives CATSAPSGGLEDTQYF.

This rearrangement joins TRBV4-1 to TRBJ2-1, with D perhaps matching TRBD1 (6 bases). Germline lookup yields CDR1 MGHRA and CDR2 YSYEKL. Trimming stripped 8 bases from V and 6 bases from J, with 17 bases between. The CDR3 covers 14 residues. The DNA of the CDR3 is TGCGCCAGCGGGGGACACGCTGTTACCAATGAGCAGTTCTTC. This sequence encodes CASGGHAVTNEQFF.

This chain uses TRBV11-2 with TRBJ2-5, with TRBD2 identical over 7 bases. Germline loops: CDR1 SGHAT, CDR2 FQNNGV. J gave up 3 bases and V 2 bases, and 9 bases lay outside the gene matches. The CDR3 has 16 amino acids. CDR3 amino acids: CASSLPLRGSKETQYF. The CDR3 coding sequence is TGTGCCAGCAGCTTACCCTTACGCGGGAGTAAAGAGACCCAGTACTTC. Looking up the rest from reference TRBV11-2 and TRBJ2-5 gives the full variable domain: EAGVAQSPRYKIIEKRQSVAFWCNPISGHATLYWYQQILGQGPKLLIQFQNNGVVDDSQLPKDRFSAERLKGVDSTLKIQPAKLEDSAVYLCASSLPLRGSKETQYFGPGTRLLVL.

This clonotype was found many times. This rearrangement joins TRBV7-9 to TRBJ2-7, with D tentatively TRBD2 (5 bases). The CDR3 is made up of 13 amino acids. Per the germline V gene, CDR1 is SEHNR and CDR2 is FQNEAQ (reference sequence). The ends were cut back, 1 base at V and 2 bases at J, with 6 bases in the middle. The CDR3 protein is CASSLEEAYEQYF. The DNA of the CDR3 is TGTGCCAGCAGCTTAGAGGAGGCCTACGAGCAGTACTTC.

This clonotype was seen ten or more times. V is TRBV3-1 and J is TRBJ2-2; D is unresolved. Per the germline V gene, CDR1 is LGHDT and CDR2 is YNNKEL (reference sequence). Trimming cost V 4 bases and J 6 bases, with 15 bases left between them. The CDR3 is 15 residues long. This CDR3 reads CASSPPGPGAGELFF. In DNA, the CDR3 is TGTGCCAGCAGCCCTCCGGGCCCTGGGGCCGGGGAGCTGTTTTTT.

This clonotype appeared a few times. The chain uses TRBV24-1 and TRBJ2-7, with 7 positions matching TRBD1. This CDR3 spans 14 amino acids. The V gene's germline CDR1 is KGHDR and CDR2 SFDVKD. V shed 4 bases, J shed 2 bases, and the junction held 4 bases outside the gene matches. CDR3 amino acids: CATSDSDRAYEQYF. The CDR3 nucleotides read TGTGCCACCAGTGACTCCGACAGGGCCTACGAGCAGTACTTC.

A few counts support this clonotype. V gene TRBV5-1 combines with J gene TRBJ2-7; 13 bases are shared with TRBD2. The germline gives CDR1 SGHRS, CDR2 YFSETQ. This CDR3 is 15 amino acids long. V lost 5 bases, J lost 5 bases, and 7 bases stayed unmatched. CDR3 protein: CASRRTSGSWNEQYF. DNA for the CDR3: TGCGCCAGCAGGCGGACTAGCGGGAGTTGGAACGAGCAGTACTTC.

This clonotype has a count of ten or more. The chain has TRBV12-3 or TRBV12-4 and TRBJ2-1, with TRBD2 matching 7 bases. CDR3 length: 14 residues. Trimming took 8 bases from V and 6 from J; bases not matched to a gene: 10. CDR3 sequence (DNA): TGTGCCAGCGGGGGGGGGGAGTACGGCAATGAGCAGTTCTTC. Protein sequence: CASGGGEYGNEQFF.

The table lists this clonotype with many counts. The chain links TRBV7-6 to TRBJ2-3; 9 bases are shared with TRBD1. The junction had 4 bases not matched to a gene; V was cut back by 5 bases and J by 4 bases. From germline, CDR1 is SGHVS and CDR2 FNYEAQ. CDR3 length equals 14 residues. CDR3 in amino acids: CASSRQGEADTQYF. CDR3 DNA: TGTGCCAGCAGCAGACAGGGGGAGGCAGATACGCAGTATTTT.

This clonotype was found many times. Sequence at one end of the junction differs from germline and may be a read error. The chain couples TRBV5-1 to TRBJ2-2; D may be TRBD1 or TRBD2 (6 bases each). This CDR3 is built from 15 residues. CDR1 SGHRS and CDR2 YFSETQ come from the germline V gene. CDR3 sequence: CASSLGAGPTGELFF. The CDR3 bases are TGTGCCAGCAGCTTGGGGGCGGGACCCACCGGGGAGCTGTTTTTT.

This clonotype was detected many times. The V gene is TRBV3-1, the J gene TRBJ1-2; TRBD1 is a possible D gene (5 bases). In germline, CDR1 is LGHDT, CDR2 YNNKEL (reference sequence). This CDR3 has 14 amino acids. Trimming removed 0 bases at V and 8 bases at J, with 13 bases between. Here the CDR3 reads CASSQENIWDGYTF. The CDR3 DNA is TGTGCCAGCAGCCAAGAAAACATCTGGGACGGCTACACCTTC.

Many counts were recorded for this clonotype. CDR3 DNA: TGTGCCAGCAGCCAGGGCCTAGCGGGGATCCAAGAGACCCAGTACTTC. It codes for CASSQGLAGIQETQYF. The chain recombines TRBV7-2 with TRBJ2-5, with 9 positions matching TRBD2. The length of the CDR3 is 16 residues. V lost 5 bases and J lost 1; bases outside the gene matches: 8. Germline CDR1 SGHTA, CDR2 FQGNSA.

This clonotype was recorded at least ten times. The V call is TRBV7-6, the J call TRBJ2-7; possible D gene TRBD1, 6 bases. This CDR3 comprises 14 residues. Germline values: CDR1 SGHVS, CDR2 FNYEAQ. The V gene lost 1 base and the J gene lost 4 bases, with 11 bases spanning the gap. The CDR3 coding sequence is TGTGCCAGCAGCTTAGGGGACACAGGGTACGAGCAGTACTTC. Its translation is CASSLGDTGYEQYF.

This clonotype occurred a few times. Since a much larger clone is just one base distant, this may be a read error. The rearrangement joins TRBV2 to TRBJ1-2, with D perhaps matching TRBD1 (6 bases). CDR1 and CDR2 from the germline V gene are SNHLY and FYNNEI. The CDR3 runs 13 residues. The CDR3 nucleotides are TGTACCAGTACGACAGGACGAATCTATGGCTACACCTTC. Residues: CTSTTGRIYGYTF. Full variable domain (missing parts from reference TRBV2 and TRBJ1-2): EPEVTQTPSHQVTQMGQEVILRCVPISNHLYFYWYRQILGQKVEFLVSFYNNEISEKSEIFDDQFSVERPDGSNFTLKIRSTKLEDSAMYFCTSTTGRIYGYTFGSGTRLTVV.

The DNA for the CDR3 is TGTGCCAGTAGACCTTCCGGTGGACTGCCTAGCTCCTACAATGAGCAGTTCTTC. Encoded protein: CASRPSGGLPSSYNEQFF. V gene TRBV19 combines with J gene TRBJ2-1, with D possibly TRBD2 on 5 matching bases. The CDR3 loop spans 18 amino acids. Germline V gives CDR1 LNHDA, CDR2 SQIVND (reference sequence). V lost 6 bases and J 0 bases, leaving 21 bases between the germline ends.

This clonotype was found many times. The chain joins TRBV12-3 or TRBV12-4 to TRBJ2-1; 7 nucleotides align to TRBD2. After removal of 5 bases from V and 0 bases from J, the junction contained 7 bases not matched to a gene. The CDR3 length is 16 residues. Here the CDR3 DNA reads TGTGCCAGCAGTCTCCCCTTAGCGGGCTCCTACAATGAGCAGTTCTTC. Translating gives CASSLPLAGSYNEQFF.

This clonotype was recorded at least ten times. This sequence joins TRBV11-3 and TRBJ2-4, with TRBD1 matching over 8 bases. V lost 0 bases, J lost 10 bases, and 8 bases stayed unmatched. The germline V gene has CDR1 SGHNT and CDR2 YENEEA. This CDR3 contains 15 residues. CDR3 sequence reads: CASSLERTGRSIQYF. CDR3 DNA: TGTGCCAGCAGCTTAGAAAGGACAGGGCGTAGTATTCAGTACTTC.

This clonotype was seen many times. The CDR3, as DNA: TGTGCCAGCAGTTTAAGCCCCGACAGGCCTTCCTATAATTCACCCCTCCACTTT. It is translated as CASSLSPDRPSYNSPLHF. The chain uses TRBV28 and TRBJ1-6; D possibly corresponds to TRBD1 (6 bases). Trimming removed 2 bases at V and 1 base at J, with 15 bases between. The germline CDR1 and CDR2 sequences are MDHEN and SYDVKM. The CDR3 is made up of 18 amino acids. Full variable domain (remainder filled in from reference TRBV28 and TRBJ1-6): DVKVTQSSRYLVKRTGEKVFLECVQDMDHENMFWYRQDPGLGLRLIYFSYDVKMKEKGDIPEGYSVSREKKERFSLILESASTNQTSMYLCASSLSPDRPSYNSPLHFGNGTRLTVT.

In its sample, this clonotype was seen many times. The chain is built from TRBV12-3 or TRBV12-4 and TRBJ1-2, with 8 bases matching TRBD1. The CDR3 runs 16 residues. V shed 0 bases and J 7 bases; nucleotides not matched to a gene: 10. CDR3 region: CASSLALGQGRSGYTF. The CDR3 DNA sequence: TGTGCCAGCAGTTTAGCGCTAGGACAGGGACGGAGTGGCTACACCTTC.